This T cell receptor beta chain was sequenced for a study of CD8+ T cells in alopecia areata. The CDR3 has 12 residues. The V gene's germline CDR1 is SQVTM and CDR2 ANQGSEA. Trimming cost V 4 bases and J 3 bases, with 9 bases left between them. The sample holds a few counts of this clone. Extracted RNA was reverse transcribed into cDNA, the sequencing template. Assay: immunoSEQ multiplex PCR; the TCRdb copy retains only in-frame clones and omits some. This table has 100,000 or so clones, roughly three fifths appearing once. Treatment given: oral pan-JAK inhibitor, 5-10 mg twice daily. The chain combines TRBV29-1 with TRBJ1-2, with a tentative D call TRBD1 (5 bases). Source: CD8+ T cells sorted from blood, taken between weeks 55 and 70, from a patient treated with tofacitinib. The sequence was collected from a human donor with alopecia areata. CDR3 region: CSVVWGYYGYTF. The CDR3 DNA is TGCAGCGTTGTCTGGGGGTACTATGGCTACACCTTC.